Listed below are T cell receptor beta chains from one sample, sequenced in a study of T cells in Graves' hyperthyroidism and ophthalmopathy. MiXCR, run by TCRdb on the multiplex PCR reads, gives a single entry per CDR3 protein. This sample has hundreds of thousands of distinct CDR3 sequences, with about 14% found just once. The material sequenced was blood. These TCRs come from a woman between 50 and 59 years old with Graves' ophthalmopathy. The CDR3 runs from the conserved cysteine through the conserved F or W.

cdr3_aa,j_call,v_call,cdr3_length
CSASKLAVGHQETQYF,TRBJ2-5,TRBV20-1,16
CASRQTSGSNNEQFF,TRBJ2-1,TRBV5-1,15
CSVEVGSLLKGPGANVLTF,TRBJ2-6,TRBV29-1,19
CASSISRVSSEILETQYF,TRBJ2-5,TRBV19,18
CASSRGGPVKNIQYF,TRBJ2-4,TRBV11-1,15
CAWSFNRDYEQYF,TRBJ2-7,TRBV30,13
CASSVLAGGFTGELFF,TRBJ2-2,TRBV11-3,16
CASSIGDPTDTQYF,TRBJ2-3,TRBV7-9,14
CASSVLGTGAEEQYF,TRBJ2-7,TRBV9,15
CAMLGANTGELFF,TRBJ2-2,TRBV10-3,13
CASSQDFLAGGDTQYF,TRBJ2-3,TRBV4-3,16
CSVGGLAGHYNEQFF,TRBJ2-1,TRBV29-1,15
CAISESFLRGYYEQYF,TRBJ2-7,TRBV10-3,16
CASSQRDTVTSTDTQYF,TRBJ2-3,TRBV14,17
CASSQHSGTRIEQFF,TRBJ2-1,TRBV3-1,15
CASSLIDLNTEAFF,TRBJ1-1,TRBV28,14
CASRFSGRGETQYF,TRBJ2-5,TRBV19,14
CASSRQLNTGELFF,TRBJ2-2,TRBV12-5,14
CASSGGWNTEAFF,TRBJ1-1,TRBV28,13
CASSLTGNQETQYF,TRBJ2-5,TRBV18,14
CASSSPASSGNLNEQFF,TRBJ2-1,TRBV28,17
CASSVEMSSYNEQFF,TRBJ2-1,TRBV9,15
CSVGRPSDYSYEQYF,TRBJ2-7,TRBV29-1,15
CASSYLAGPYEQYF,TRBJ2-7,TRBV6-2/TRBV6-3,14
CASSPETSGSSETQYF,TRBJ2-5,TRBV28,16
CASSLSGGVSNQPQHF,TRBJ1-5,TRBV3-1,16
CASGGYTEAFF,TRBJ1-1,TRBV2,11
CASSIAVNTEAFF,TRBJ1-1,TRBV19,13
CSARIAGRRADTQYF,TRBJ2-3,TRBV20-1,15
CASSVGTLWAGTSGFQETQYF,TRBJ2-5,TRBV9,21
CASSHRGISGNTIYF,TRBJ1-3,TRBV7-9,15
CASGYSGTTGEKLFF,TRBJ1-4,TRBV6-6,15
CSVGLAGTYEQYF,TRBJ2-7,TRBV29-1,13
CSARDQGTNYGYTF,TRBJ1-2,TRBV20-1,14
CASSYDRGYTYEQYF,TRBJ2-7,TRBV13,15
CASSFLDTNTGELFF,TRBJ2-2,TRBV18,15
CASRLTGTGANQYF,TRBJ2-4,TRBV28,14
CASTLAGPRTEAFF,TRBJ1-1,TRBV7-8,14
CASSLMAQRNTGELFF,TRBJ2-2,TRBV7-3,16
CASSDRGTSGPYNEQFF,TRBJ2-1,TRBV4-2,17
CSAGGTSGNNEQFF,TRBJ2-1,TRBV20-1,14
CASSLVRGGAEAFF,TRBJ1-1,TRBV12-3/TRBV12-4,14
CASSLTSVLHF,TRBJ1-6,TRBV28,11
CASSFRPGLAGVSEQFF,TRBJ2-1,TRBV12-3/TRBV12-4,17
CASSQEIGLTQYF,TRBJ2-3,TRBV3-1,13
CAWSLGSYGYTF,TRBJ1-2,TRBV30,12
CASRHQEYEQYF,TRBJ2-7,TRBV6-1,12
CAWSMGQAETEAFF,TRBJ1-1,TRBV30,14
CSAPMAGLDSYEQYF,TRBJ2-7,TRBV20-1,15
CASSDPGTSGSTAYEQYF,TRBJ2-7,TRBV10-2,18
CASSHLVQETQYF,TRBJ2-5,TRBV7-9,13
CAWSPDYTSYEQYF,TRBJ2-7,TRBV30,14
CASSPKTTGPNSPLHF,TRBJ1-6,TRBV18,16
CASSQELRESREQYF,TRBJ2-7,TRBV18,15